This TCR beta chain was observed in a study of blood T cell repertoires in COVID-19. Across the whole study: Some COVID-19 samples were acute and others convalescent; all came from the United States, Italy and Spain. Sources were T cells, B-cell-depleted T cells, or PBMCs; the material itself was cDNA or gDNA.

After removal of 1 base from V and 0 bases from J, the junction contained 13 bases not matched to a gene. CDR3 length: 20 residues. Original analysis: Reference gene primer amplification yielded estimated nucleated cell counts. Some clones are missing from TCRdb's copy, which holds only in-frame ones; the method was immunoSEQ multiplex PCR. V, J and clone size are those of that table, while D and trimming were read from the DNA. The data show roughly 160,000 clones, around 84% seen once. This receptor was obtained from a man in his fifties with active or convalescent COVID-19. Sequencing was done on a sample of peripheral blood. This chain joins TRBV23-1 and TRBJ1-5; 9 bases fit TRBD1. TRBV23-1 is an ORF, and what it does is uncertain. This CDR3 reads CASSQLAPGQGFGSNQPQHF. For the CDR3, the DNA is TGCGCCAGCAGTCAATTAGCCCCCGGACAGGGGTTTGGTAGCAATCAGCCCCAGCATTTT.